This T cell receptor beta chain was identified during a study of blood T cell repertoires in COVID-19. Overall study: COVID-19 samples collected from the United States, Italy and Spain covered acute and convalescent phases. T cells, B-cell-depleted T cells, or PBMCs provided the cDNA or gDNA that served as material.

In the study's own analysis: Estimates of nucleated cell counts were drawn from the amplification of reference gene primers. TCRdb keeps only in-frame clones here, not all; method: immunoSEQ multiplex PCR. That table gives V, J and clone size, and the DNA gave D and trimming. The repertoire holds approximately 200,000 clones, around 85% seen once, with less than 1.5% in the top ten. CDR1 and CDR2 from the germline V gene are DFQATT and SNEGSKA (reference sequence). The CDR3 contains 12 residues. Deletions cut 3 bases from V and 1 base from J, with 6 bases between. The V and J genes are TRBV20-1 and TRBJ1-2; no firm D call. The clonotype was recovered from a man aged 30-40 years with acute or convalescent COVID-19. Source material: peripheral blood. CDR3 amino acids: CSASSGNYGYTF. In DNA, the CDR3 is TGCAGTGCTAGTTCCGGTAACTATGGCTACACCTTC.